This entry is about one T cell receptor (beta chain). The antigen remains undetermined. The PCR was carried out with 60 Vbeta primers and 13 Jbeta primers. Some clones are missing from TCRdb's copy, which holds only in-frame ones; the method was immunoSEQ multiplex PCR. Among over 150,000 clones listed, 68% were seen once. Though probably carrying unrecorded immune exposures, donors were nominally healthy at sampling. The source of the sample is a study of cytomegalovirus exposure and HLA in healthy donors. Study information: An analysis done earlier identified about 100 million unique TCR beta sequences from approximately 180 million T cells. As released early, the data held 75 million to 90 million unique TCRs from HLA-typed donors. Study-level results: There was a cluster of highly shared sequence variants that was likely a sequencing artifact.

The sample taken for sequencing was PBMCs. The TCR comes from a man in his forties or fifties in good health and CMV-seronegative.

This chain's CDR3 is CASSPSQGSQPQHF. DNA for the CDR3: TGTGCCAGCAGCCCCTCCCAGGGATCTCAGCCCCAGCATTTT. The J gene is TRBJ1-5, the V gene TRBV28, with a possible D match to TRBD1 (5 bases). Germline-derived CDR1 and CDR2 are MDHEN and SYDVKM. Deletions cut 6 bases from V and 6 bases from J, with 15 bases between. This CDR3 contains 14 residues.